A single sample is the source of the 22 T cell receptor beta chains below, sequenced in a study of cytomegalovirus exposure and HLA in healthy donors. Primers: 60 Vbeta forward and 13 Jbeta reverse. Libraries were prepared by immunoSEQ multiplex PCR; TCRdb keeps only in-frame clonotypes and omits some of them. The sample contains under 200,000 clones, roughly 80% of which appear only once. Sequencing was carried out using PBMCs. The receptors shown here come from a male donor in good health and CMV-seronegative.

The V and J genes are TRBV9 and TRBJ1-1, with D maybe TRBD1 (6 bases). Trimming took off 2 bases at V and 5 bases at J, with 10 bases between the two ends. The CDR3 is 13 residues long. Germline V gene lookup returns CDR1 SGDLS and CDR2 YYNGEE. The CDR3 loop is CASSVTGKTEAFF. The CDR3 nucleotides are TGTGCCAGCAGCGTGACAGGTAAAACTGAAGCTTTCTTT.

This chain connects TRBV5-1 to TRBJ2-4, with D perhaps matching TRBD1 (5 bases). V was clipped by 5 bases and J by 9 bases, with 18 bases between them. Germline V lookup: CDR1 SGHRS, CDR2 YFSETQ. The CDR3 contains 14 residues. The CDR3 nucleotides are TGCGCCAGCAGTAACAAACTCAGGGAAGGCATTCAGTACTTC. This translates into CASSNKLREGIQYF.

This chain connects TRBV2 to TRBJ2-7, with 9 bases that match TRBD2. Trimming removed 3 bases from V and 1 base from J; junction bases left unmatched: 7. The germline V gene encodes CDR1 SNHLY and CDR2 FYNNEI. This CDR3 has 16 residues. The CDR3 bases are TGTGCCAGCAGTGAGTCTTGGCTAGCGGGGTCCTACGAGCAGTACTTC. Its protein product is CASSESWLAGSYEQYF.

In the case of this clone: The CDR3 end shows no conserved phenylalanine or tryptophan, and so a read error is likely. The chain carries TRBV7-9 and TRBJ1-6; 7 bases fit TRBD1. The CDR3 has 15 amino acids. J gave up 5 bases and V 2 bases, and 3 bases lay outside the gene matches. CDR1 is SEHNR and CDR2 is FQNEAQ in the germline V gene (reference sequence). CDR3 nucleotides: TGTGCCAGCAGCTTACAGGGGACAGATAATTCACCCCTCCACCTT. Its translation is CASSLQGTDNSPLHL.

The chain recombines TRBV18 with TRBJ1-3; unclear D gene. Germline CDR1 is KGHSH and CDR2 is LQKENI. The V end lost 3 bases, the J end lost 3 bases, and 6 bases lay between the germline ends. This CDR3 is built from 13 residues. Written as DNA, the CDR3 is TGTGCCAGCTCACCTCGGGATGGAAACACCATATATTTT. Translated: CASSPRDGNTIYF.

This clone was found a few times. V and J are TRBV5-5 and TRBJ1-4; 10 nucleotides match TRBD1. Looked up from germline, CDR1 is SGHKS and CDR2 is YYEKEE (reference sequence). The CDR3 totals 19 residues. V was clipped by 4 bases and J by 0 bases; unmatched bases: 12. The CDR3 nucleotides read TGTGCCAGCAGCCGACTCGACAGGGGGCGGTTTCCAACTAATGAAAAACTGTTTTTT. Protein product: CASSRLDRGRFPTNEKLFF.

The CDR3 reads CASSSYTRGNTGELFF. CDR3 sequence (DNA): TGCGCCAGCAGTTCCTATACCCGAGGCAACACCGGGGAGCTGTTTTTT. The chain employs TRBV5-1 and TRBJ2-2; D is undetermined. In germline, CDR1 is SGHRS, CDR2 YFSETQ. V was trimmed by 5 bases and J by 2 bases, leaving 16 bases between them. The CDR3 sequence is 16 residues long.

This clone was observed a handful of times. The V and J genes are TRBV7-2 and TRBJ2-5; 8 bases are a match to TRBD2. V lost 0 bases and J lost 3; bases outside the gene matches: 3. This CDR3 contains 15 residues. The germline V gene encodes CDR1 SGHTA and CDR2 FQGNSA. CDR3 amino acids: CASSLAVSGEETQYF. CDR3 nucleotide sequence: TGTGCCAGCAGCTTAGCGGTTAGCGGGGAAGAGACCCAGTACTTC.

This chain joins TRBV5-1 and TRBJ2-3, with D possibly being TRBD1 (7 bases). Germline values: CDR1 SGHRS, CDR2 YFSETQ. CDR3 length: 15 amino acids. Trimming cost V 4 bases and J 0 bases, with 12 bases left between them. For the CDR3, the DNA is TGCGCCAGCAGCGGGGGGACAGCTAGCACAGATACGCAGTATTTT. This encodes CASSGGTASTDTQYF. Filled out from reference TRBV5-1 and TRBJ2-3, the complete variable domain reads KAGVTQTPRYLIKTRGQQVTLSCSPISGHRSVSWYQQTPGQGLQFLFEYFSETQRNKGNFPGRFSGRQFSNSRSEMNVSTLELGDSALYLCASSGGTASTDTQYFGPGTRLTVL.

The V call is TRBV6-5, the J call TRBJ2-7; 7 bases agree with TRBD1. After removal of 2 bases from V and 4 bases from J, the junction contained 5 bases not matched to a gene. The length of the CDR3 is 14 residues. Germline CDR1 is MNHEY and CDR2 is SVGAGI. In DNA, the CDR3 is TGTGCCAGCAGTTACAAGCCAGGGGGATACGAGCAGTACTTC. This gives the protein CASSYKPGGYEQYF.

This chain joins TRBV5-4 and TRBJ2-7; 9 bases match TRBD1. The CDR3 contains 15 residues. Losses at the gene ends were 4 bases for V and 0 bases for J; bases not matched to a gene: 5. The V gene's germline CDR1 is SGHNT and CDR2 YYREEE (reference sequence). The CDR3 DNA reads as TGTGCCAGCAGCCCGGGACAGGGCTTCTCCTACGAGCAGTACTTC. As protein: CASSPGQGFSYEQYF.

This chain joins TRBV11-3 and TRBJ2-1; tentative D call: TRBD1 (5 bases). Germline V gene data show CDR1 as SGHNT and CDR2 as YENEEA. The CDR3 extends over 13 amino acids. V gave up 6 bases and J gave up 7 bases, with 13 bases separating them. The CDR3 here is CASSQGDGNEQFF. The CDR3 nucleotides are TGTGCCAGCAGTCAAGGGGATGGTAATGAGCAGTTCTTC.

V usage is TRBV18 and J usage is TRBJ2-1; TRBD1 agrees at 11 bases. The CDR3 extends over 17 amino acids. V was clipped by 1 base and J by 9 bases; unmatched bases: 11. CDR1 is KGHSH and CDR2 is LQKENI in the germline V gene. Here the CDR3 reads CASSPRSGTGGVGEQFF. The CDR3 region has the DNA TGTGCCAGCTCACCACGTTCCGGGACAGGGGGTGTCGGTGAGCAGTTCTTC.

The chain links TRBV2 to TRBJ2-2, with TRBD1 matching over 7 bases. CDR3 length equals 13 residues. The V segment lost 7 bases and the J segment 6 bases; nucleotides outside the gene matches: 5. Germline-derived CDR1 and CDR2 are SNHLY and FYNNEI. CDR3 region: CASMRGQAGELFF. The CDR3 region has the DNA TGTGCCAGCATGAGGGGGCAGGCCGGGGAGCTGTTTTTT.

The chain combines TRBV5-1 with TRBJ1-2; possibly TRBD1 for D (6 bases). CDR1 and CDR2 (germline): SGHRS, YFSETQ. V lost 2 bases, J lost 6 bases, and 17 bases lay in between. This CDR3 has 15 residues. CDR3 DNA sequence: TGCGCCAGCAGCTTTCGGGGGGCTAAACTAGATGGCTACACCTTC. Protein product: CASSFRGAKLDGYTF.

The rearrangement links TRBV9 to TRBJ2-1, with TRBD1 identical over 7 bases. Germline-derived CDR1 and CDR2 are SGDLS and YYNGEE. J was trimmed by 0 bases and V by 3 bases; bases with no gene match: 3. This CDR3 is 15 amino acids long. The CDR3 DNA reads TGTGCCAGCAGCGCAGGGGGTAGCTCCTACAATGAGCAGTTCTTC. This sequence encodes CASSAGGSSYNEQFF.

The V call is TRBV5-1, the J call TRBJ2-2; maybe TRBD1 (6 bases). Germline values: CDR1 SGHRS, CDR2 YFSETQ. The V end lost 4 bases, the J end lost 7 bases, and 14 bases lay between the germline ends. This CDR3 spans 14 amino acids. The CDR3 DNA sequence: TGCGCCAGCAGCCACCCGACAGGAGGCGGGGAGCTGTTTTTT. Translation: CASSHPTGGGELFF.

V gene TRBV5-5 combines with J gene TRBJ1-1; TRBD1 matches at 7 bases. The CDR3 spans 13 residues. J lost 2 bases, V lost 4 bases, and 2 bases had no gene match. Germline V gene sequence: CDR1 SGHKS, CDR2 YYEKEE (reference sequence). CDR3: CASSRTGNTEAFF. The CDR3 DNA sequence: TGTGCCAGCAGCCGGACAGGAAACACTGAAGCTTTCTTT.

This clone showed up just once. Other DNA sequences within the sample encode an identical CDR3. This chain links TRBV10-3 with TRBJ1-6; 7 nucleotides match TRBD1. The V and J ends lost 6 bases and 7 bases, in that order; junction bases with no gene match: 6. The length of the CDR3 is 14 residues. Germline loops: CDR1 ENHRY, CDR2 SYGVKD. CDR3 in DNA: TGTGCCATCAGCTCCGGGACAGCGAATTCACCCCTCCACTTT. It translates to CAISSGTANSPLHF.

This chain uses TRBV10-3 with TRBJ2-1; 9 bases agree with TRBD1. The trim removed 2 bases at V and 6 bases at J, leaving 8 bases unmatched. This CDR3 contains 16 residues. The germline V gene has CDR1 ENHRY and CDR2 SYGVKD. Written as DNA, the CDR3 is TGTGCCATCAGTGAGACTCTGGACAGGGGAAGCAATGAGCAGTTCTTC. This gives the protein CAISETLDRGSNEQFF.

The V and J genes are TRBV6-1 and TRBJ1-2; a weak D match, TRBD1 (6 bases). Trimming removed 2 bases at V and 4 bases at J, with 14 bases between. Germline V gene sequence: CDR1 MNHNS, CDR2 SASEGT. The CDR3 runs 15 residues. CDR3 amino acids: CASSERGRGSYGYTF. CDR3 coding DNA: TGTGCCAGCAGTGAACGGGGCAGGGGAAGCTATGGCTACACCTTC.

The chain carries TRBV5-6 and TRBJ1-6, with a possible D match to TRBD1 (5 bases). Trimming left V 0 bases short and J 0 bases short, with 13 bases between. Germline CDR1 and CDR2: SGHDT and YYEEEE. This CDR3 region has 18 residues. In DNA form, the CDR3 reads TGTGCCAGCAGCTTGGCCGTGGGGGACTTCTCCTATAATTCACCCCTCCACTTT. Amino acids: CASSLAVGDFSYNSPLHF.